The 29 T cell receptor beta chains below all came from one sample that was sequenced in a study of tumor T cells in aggressive B-cell lymphoma. Assay: immunoSEQ multiplex PCR; the TCRdb copy retains only in-frame clones and omits some. The sample holds roughly 2,800 clones; 70% to 90% are singletons and the top ten take nearly 4%. The sequenced sample consisted of tumor tissue. The receptor set was obtained from an adult with diffuse large B cell lymphoma.

This sequence joins TRBV14 and TRBJ1-2; unclear D gene. The CDR3 has 10 residues. The germline V and J ends were trimmed by 9 bases and 5 bases, with 7 bases remaining between them. CDR1 SGHDN and CDR2 FVKESK come from the germline V gene. The CDR3 coding sequence is TGTGCCAGGAGAACTTATGGCTACACCTTC. Its protein product is CARRTYGYTF.

The V gene is TRBV8-2, the J gene TRBJ2-6; TRBD1 is the table's D call and was not checked against the DNA. TRBV8-2 is flagged as a pseudogene. The CDR3 has 17 residues. CDR3 residues: CGMQGKITQSRANVLTF. The CDR3 DNA sequence: TGTGGCATGCAGGGCAAGATAACACAAAGTCGGGCCAACGTCCTGACTTTC.

This clone was counted only a few times. This rearrangement joins TRBV10-2 to TRBJ1-1; D is possibly TRBD1 (5 bases). The CDR3 totals 12 residues. V lost 2 bases to trimming and J lost 5 bases, with 6 bases between them. CDR1 is WSHSY and CDR2 is SAAADI in the germline V gene. CDR3 nucleotide sequence: TGCGCCAGCAGTGAGGGGGCTACTGAAGCTTTCTTT. Residues: CASSEGATEAFF.

In this sample, this clone turned up a few times. This rearrangement joins TRBV7-9 to TRBJ2-1; a possible D gene is TRBD1 (6 bases). The V and J ends lost 5 bases and 11 bases respectively, with 10 bases between them. Germline V lookup: CDR1 SEHNR, CDR2 FQNEAQ (reference sequence). The CDR3 is 11 residues long. The CDR3 DNA sequence: TGTGCCAGCAGCCCCGGGACAAAGCAGTTCTTC. Its translation is CASSPGTKQFF.

The chain is built from TRBV4-1 and TRBJ1-1; maybe TRBD1 (6 bases). V shed 0 bases and J shed 1 base, with 9 bases lying between them. This CDR3 has 15 amino acids. The V gene's germline CDR1 is MGHRA and CDR2 YSYEKL. The CDR3: CASSQEGGWNTEAFF. In DNA form, the CDR3 reads TGCGCCAGCAGCCAAGAAGGGGGTTGGAACACTGAAGCTTTCTTT.

The V call is TRBV28, the J call TRBJ1-2; no clear D. CDR3 length: 10 amino acids. Germline V gives CDR1 MDHEN, CDR2 SYDVKM. V lost 5 bases, J lost 14 bases, and 12 bases lay in between. The CDR3 coding sequence is TGTGCCAGCAGTGGGAGGACCTCGACCTTC. This codes for CASSGRTSTF.

This chain links TRBV6-5 with TRBJ2-1; TRBD1 aligns across 12 bases. The CDR3 consists of 14 residues. The germline gives CDR1 MNHEY, CDR2 SVGAGI. With V trimmed by 6 bases and J by 8 bases, 5 bases remained unmatched. The CDR3 loop is CASSPGQGADEQFF. The DNA of the CDR3 is TGTGCCAGCAGCCCGGGACAGGGGGCAGATGAGCAGTTCTTC.

This sequence joins TRBV4-1 and TRBJ1-2; no reliable D call. The V end lost 0 bases, the J end lost 2 bases, and 13 bases lay between the germline ends. Per germline, CDR1 MGHRA and CDR2 YSYEKL. This CDR3 comprises 16 residues. The CDR3 region is CASSQEAFRLNYGYTF. The DNA of the CDR3 is TGCGCCAGCAGCCAAGAGGCGTTCAGGCTAAACTATGGCTACACCTTC.

The chain recombines TRBV29-1 with TRBJ2-3; 7 bases align to TRBD2. The trim removed 5 bases at V and 0 bases at J, leaving 8 bases unmatched. CDR3 length: 15 residues. Germline CDR1 SQVTM, CDR2 ANQGSEA. DNA of the CDR3: TGCAGCGTTTCCGGGCGGGGGTCCAGCACAGATACGCAGTATTTT. Translated: CSVSGRGSSTDTQYF.

The chain couples TRBV7-2 to TRBJ2-3; 9 nucleotides match TRBD2. Per the germline V gene, CDR1 is SGHTA and CDR2 is FQGNSA. V trimming: 1 base; J trimming: 2 bases; junction bases outside the gene matches: 4. CDR3 length equals 16 residues. The CDR3 DNA reads as TGTGCCAGCAGCTTAGGCGGGGGGGTATTCACAGATACGCAGTATTTT. It encodes CASSLGGGVFTDTQYF. Variable domain in full (rest from reference TRBV7-2 and TRBJ2-3): GAGVSQSPSNKVTEKGKDVELRCDPISGHTALYWYRQSLGQGLEFLIYFQGNSAPDKSGLPSDRFSAERTGGSVSTLTIQRTQQEDSAVYLCASSLGGGVFTDTQYFGPGTRLTVL.

The chain links TRBV28 to TRBJ1-1, with no clear D. CDR3 size: 15 residues. CDR1 is MDHEN and CDR2 is SYDVKM in the germline V gene. V was shortened by 2 bases and J by 5 bases, with 15 bases between the two germline ends. CDR3 DNA: TGTGCCAGCAGTTTACTTACCGCCCCGGGAACTGAAGCTTTCTTT. This codes for CASSLLTAPGTEAFF.

This rearrangement joins TRBV18 to TRBJ2-2; TRBD2 agrees at 10 bases. V shed 0 bases, J shed 0 bases, and the junction held 1 base outside the gene matches. The CDR3 contains 17 residues. Germline CDR1 KGHSH, CDR2 LQKENI. The CDR3 spells CASSPPLAGANTGELFF. The CDR3 nucleotides read TGTGCCAGCTCACCACCCCTAGCGGGGGCGAACACCGGGGAGCTGTTTTTT.

The chain carries TRBV19 and TRBJ1-5; 7 bases map to TRBD1. Per the germline V gene, CDR1 is LNHDA and CDR2 is SQIVND (reference sequence). The trim removed 1 base at V and 4 bases at J, leaving 1 base unmatched. The CDR3 is made up of 14 amino acids. CDR3 sequence reads: CASSIADRNQPQHF. As DNA, the CDR3 is TGTGCCAGTAGTATAGCGGACAGGAATCAGCCCCAGCATTTT.

Comments on this clone: One end of the junction is discordant with germline, which a read error may explain. The rearrangement joins TRBV9 to TRBJ2-3; weak D call: TRBD2 (5 bases). Germline V gene data show CDR1 as SGDLS and CDR2 as YYNGEE. The CDR3 has 14 amino acids. The CDR3 sequence is CASSVVGGTDTQYF. CDR3 sequence (DNA): TGCGCCAGCAGCGTAGTCGGGGGCACAGATACGCAGTATTTT.

V is TRBV30 and J is TRBJ1-2; possibly TRBD1 for D (6 bases). V lost 8 bases and J lost 9, with 19 bases in between. The CDR3 extends over 12 amino acids. Germline V gene lookup returns CDR1 GTSNPN and CDR2 SVGIG (reference sequence). The chain's CDR3 is CALLTGQTRYTF. As DNA, the CDR3 is TGTGCCCTTCTTACGGGACAAACCCGCTACACCTTC.

The chain has TRBV7-8 and TRBJ1-1; 9 bases line up with TRBD1. Germline assignment: CDR1 SGHVS and CDR2 FQNEAQ. This CDR3 comprises 12 residues. V shed 5 bases and J 10 bases; nucleotides not matched to a gene: 5. The CDR3 nucleotides read TGTGCCAGCAGCCCAGGACAGGGGAGAGCTTTCTTT. Its protein is CASSPGQGRAFF.

The J gene is TRBJ1-2, the V gene TRBV6-5; D remains unclear. Germline CDR1 MNHEY, CDR2 SVGAGI. The CDR3 is 11 amino acids. Trimming shortened V by 6 bases and J by 8 bases, and 10 bases separated the two germline ends. The DNA for the CDR3 is TGTGCCAGCAGACTGGGCCAGGGCTACACCTTC. This gives the protein CASRLGQGYTF.

A word on this clone: One junction end disagrees with the germline gene, perhaps due to a read error. The J gene is TRBJ1-6, the V gene TRBV5-1; no definite D call. In germline, CDR1 is SGHRS, CDR2 YFSETQ. The CDR3 totals 15 residues. The CDR3 sequence: CASSLDRGGDSSLHF. In DNA, the CDR3 is TGCGCCAGCAGCTTGGACCGGGGAGGTGATTCATCCCTCCACTTT.

This clone has only one observation. This chain links TRBV28 with TRBJ1-6; the D gene is possibly TRBD1 (6 bases). This CDR3 has 16 amino acids. V was cut by 2 bases and J by 4 bases, with 12 bases left in between. The germline CDR1 and CDR2 sequences are MDHEN and SYDVKM. This chain's CDR3 is CASSLETGQYNSPLHF. The CDR3 DNA follows: TGTGCCAGCAGTTTAGAGACGGGACAATATAATTCACCCCTCCACTTT.

This clone appeared once. Here the CDR3 reads CASSTPPETQYF. CDR3 DNA sequence: TGTGCCAGCAGTACACCCCCCGAGACCCAGTACTTC. This chain connects TRBV28 to TRBJ2-5, with unresolved D. The V gene's germline CDR1 is MDHEN and CDR2 SYDVKM. V dropped 5 bases and J dropped 5 bases, with 9 bases sitting between them. This CDR3 is 12 amino acids long.

The chain has TRBV6-5 and TRBJ1-3; D perhaps matches TRBD1 (5 bases). V lost 6 bases and J lost 0, with 9 bases in between. CDR1 is MNHEY, CDR2 SVGAGI, per germline. The CDR3 loop spans 14 amino acids. The CDR3, as DNA: TGTGCCAGCAGGGGGGGTTTCTCTGGAAACACCATATATTTT. This sequence encodes CASRGGFSGNTIYF.

The J gene is TRBJ2-7, the V gene TRBV11-2; TRBD2 might be the D (6 bases). V was trimmed by 4 bases and J by 3 bases, leaving 13 bases between them. The germline gives CDR1 SGHAT, CDR2 FQNNGV. This CDR3 has 14 amino acids. The CDR3 bases are TGTGCCAGCAGCTCCTTGGGGGGAAGCTACGAGCAGTACTTC. This encodes CASSSLGGSYEQYF.

The chain links TRBV4-1 to TRBJ1-5, with a possible D match to TRBD1 (5 bases). The V gene's germline CDR1 is MGHRA and CDR2 YSYEKL. This CDR3 spans 15 amino acids. The germline V and J ends were trimmed by 0 bases and 5 bases, with 11 bases remaining between them. This chain's CDR3 is CASSQESGDYQPQHF. The CDR3 DNA sequence: TGCGCCAGCAGCCAAGAATCGGGGGACTATCAGCCCCAGCATTTT.

The DNA for the CDR3 is TGCGCCAGCAGCATTCGGACAGGGGGCTTTCAGCCCCAGCATTTT. Residues: CASSIRTGGFQPQHF. The V and J genes are TRBV4-1 and TRBJ1-5; TRBD1 agrees at 11 bases. Germline lookup yields CDR1 MGHRA and CDR2 YSYEKL. The length of the CDR3 is 15 residues. Losses at the gene ends were 5 bases for V and 6 bases for J; bases not matched to a gene: 6.

The count of this clone is one. The chain couples TRBV5-6 to TRBJ1-5; TRBD1 matches 9 bases. CDR3 length: 18 residues. V trimming: 3 bases; J trimming: 2 bases; junction bases outside the gene matches: 12. Germline V gene sequence: CDR1 SGHDT, CDR2 YYEEEE. CDR3 nucleotide sequence: TGTGCCAGCAGCTCCGGGACAGGGAAAATCGTAGGCAATCAGCCCCAGCATTTT. Translating it yields CASSSGTGKIVGNQPQHF.

This chain connects TRBV28 to TRBJ1-4, with D hard to call. The CDR3 extends over 13 amino acids. V shed 7 bases and J shed 8 bases, with 14 bases lying between them. Germline V gene data show CDR1 as MDHEN and CDR2 as SYDVKM. The CDR3 sequence is CASMRRREEKLFF. The CDR3, as DNA: TGTGCCAGCATGCGTCGAAGGGAGGAAAAACTGTTTTTT. Complete variable domain (other parts from reference TRBV28 and TRBJ1-4): DVKVTQSSRYLVKRTGEKVFLECVQDMDHENMFWYRQDPGLGLRLIYFSYDVKMKEKGDIPEGYSVSREKKERFSLILESASTNQTSMYLCASMRRREEKLFFGSGTQLSVL.

V gene TRBV9 combines with J gene TRBJ2-1, with 7 bases aligning to TRBD1. The CDR3 runs 14 residues. The junction had 5 bases not matched to a gene; V was cut back by 4 bases and J by 4 bases. Germline-derived CDR1 and CDR2 are SGDLS and YYNGEE. Here the CDR3 DNA reads TGTGCCAGCAGCCGACAGGGCGCGTACAATGAGCAGTTCTTC. Translated, it gives CASSRQGAYNEQFF. Full variable domain (remainder filled in from reference TRBV9 and TRBJ2-1): DSGVTQTPKHLITATGQRVTLRCSPRSGDLSVYWYQQSLDQGLQFLIQYYNGEERAKGNILERFSAQQFPDLHSELNLSSLELGDSALYFCASSRQGAYNEQFFGPGTRLTVL.

Points on this clone: This same CDR3 is encoded by further DNA sequences in the sample. The chain carries TRBV7-8 and TRBJ2-7; 8 bases line up with TRBD2. Per germline, CDR1 SGHVS and CDR2 FQNEAQ. This CDR3 has 16 residues. The V gene end was trimmed by 9 bases and the J gene end by 2 bases; junction bases not matched to a gene: 15. The CDR3 coding sequence is TGTGCCAGTAGTTTTTCGGGGGGGATTTACGCCTACGAGCAGTACTTC. Translating gives CASSFSGGIYAYEQYF.

The CDR3 sequence is CASRDGGTEAFF. CDR3 in DNA: TGTGCCAGCAGAGACGGGGGCACTGAAGCTTTCTTT. The chain links TRBV7-9 to TRBJ1-1, with D possibly being TRBD1 (5 bases). With 6 bases removed from V and 4 bases from J, the gap between germline ends came to 9 bases. This CDR3 has 12 amino acids. The germline V gene has CDR1 SEHNR and CDR2 FQNEAQ (reference sequence).